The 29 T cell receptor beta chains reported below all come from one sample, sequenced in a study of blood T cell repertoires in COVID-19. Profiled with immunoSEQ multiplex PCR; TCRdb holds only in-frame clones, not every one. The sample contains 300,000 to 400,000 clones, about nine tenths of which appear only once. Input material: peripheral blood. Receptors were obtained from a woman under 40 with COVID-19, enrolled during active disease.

The CDR3: CASSGLAGANQETQYF. CDR3 nucleotides: TGTGCCAGCAGTGGACTAGCGGGAGCGAATCAAGAGACCCAGTACTTC. The chain joins TRBV27 to TRBJ2-5; TRBD2 matches at 13 bases. The V segment lost 5 bases and the J segment 2 bases; nucleotides outside the gene matches: 5. CDR3 length equals 16 residues. Germline V lookup: CDR1 MNHEY, CDR2 SMNVEV (reference sequence).

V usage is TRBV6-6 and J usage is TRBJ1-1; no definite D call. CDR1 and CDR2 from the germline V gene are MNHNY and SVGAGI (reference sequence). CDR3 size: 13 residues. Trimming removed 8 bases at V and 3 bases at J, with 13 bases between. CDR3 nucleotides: TGTGCCAGCCAAGGGAGAGACCACACTGAAGCTTTCTTT. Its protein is CASQGRDHTEAFF.

CDR3 amino acids: CASSPAQGGEQYF. In nucleotides, the CDR3 is TGTGCCAGCAGTCCAGCACAGGGGGGTGAGCAGTACTTC. The V call is TRBV27, the J call TRBJ2-7; 8 bases fit TRBD1. V trimming: 5 bases; J trimming: 7 bases; junction bases outside the gene matches: 7. The CDR3 totals 13 residues. Germline-derived CDR1 and CDR2 are MNHEY and SMNVEV (reference sequence).

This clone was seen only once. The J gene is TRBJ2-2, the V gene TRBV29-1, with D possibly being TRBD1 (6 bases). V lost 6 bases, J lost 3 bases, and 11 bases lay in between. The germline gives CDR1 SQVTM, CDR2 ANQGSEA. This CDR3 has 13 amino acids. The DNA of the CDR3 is TGCAGCGTCTCGCGGACAGACACCGGGGAGCTGTTTTTT. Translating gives CSVSRTDTGELFF.

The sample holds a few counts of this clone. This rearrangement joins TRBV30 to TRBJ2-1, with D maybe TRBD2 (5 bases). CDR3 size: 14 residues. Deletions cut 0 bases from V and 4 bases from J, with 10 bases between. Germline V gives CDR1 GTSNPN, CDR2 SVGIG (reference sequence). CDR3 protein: CAWSVSRAYNEQFF. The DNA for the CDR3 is TGTGCCTGGAGTGTCTCGCGGGCTTACAATGAGCAGTTCTTC. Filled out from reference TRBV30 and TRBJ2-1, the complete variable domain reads SQTIHQWPATLVQPVGSPLSLECTVEGTSNPNLYWYRQAAGRGLQLLFYSVGIGQISSEVPQNLSASRPQDRQFILSSKKLLLSDSGFYLCAWSVSRAYNEQFFGPGTRLTVL.

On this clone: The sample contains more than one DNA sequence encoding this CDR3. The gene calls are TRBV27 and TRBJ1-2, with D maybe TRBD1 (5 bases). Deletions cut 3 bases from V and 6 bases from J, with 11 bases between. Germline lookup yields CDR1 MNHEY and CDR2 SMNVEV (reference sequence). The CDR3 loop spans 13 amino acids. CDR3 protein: CASSFGGGDGYTF. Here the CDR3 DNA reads TGTGCCAGCAGTTTCGGGGGAGGCGATGGCTACACCTTC.

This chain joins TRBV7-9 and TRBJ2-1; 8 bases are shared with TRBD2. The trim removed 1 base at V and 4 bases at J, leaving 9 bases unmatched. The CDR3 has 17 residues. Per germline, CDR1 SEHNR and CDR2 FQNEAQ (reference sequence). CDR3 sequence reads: CASSLGGSGKKYNEQFF. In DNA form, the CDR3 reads TGTGCCAGCAGCTTAGGAGGTAGCGGGAAAAAATACAATGAGCAGTTCTTC.

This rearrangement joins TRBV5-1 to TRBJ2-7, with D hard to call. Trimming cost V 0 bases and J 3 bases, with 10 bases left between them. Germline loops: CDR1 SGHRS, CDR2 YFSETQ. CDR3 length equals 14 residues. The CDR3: CASSLGVEIYEQYF. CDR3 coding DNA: TGCGCCAGCAGCTTGGGTGTAGAAATCTACGAGCAGTACTTC.

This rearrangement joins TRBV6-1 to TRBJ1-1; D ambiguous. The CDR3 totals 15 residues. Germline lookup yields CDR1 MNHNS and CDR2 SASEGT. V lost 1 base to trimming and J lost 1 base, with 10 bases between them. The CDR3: CASSEGSLPNTEAFF. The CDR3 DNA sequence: TGTGCCAGCAGTGAAGGGTCACTACCGAACACTGAAGCTTTCTTT.

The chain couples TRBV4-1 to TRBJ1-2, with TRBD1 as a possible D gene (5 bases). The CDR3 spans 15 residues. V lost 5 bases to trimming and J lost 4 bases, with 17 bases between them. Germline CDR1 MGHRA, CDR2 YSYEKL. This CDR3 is CASSGHRGRGYGYTF. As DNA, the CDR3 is TGCGCCAGCAGCGGACATCGTGGGAGGGGCTATGGCTACACCTTC.

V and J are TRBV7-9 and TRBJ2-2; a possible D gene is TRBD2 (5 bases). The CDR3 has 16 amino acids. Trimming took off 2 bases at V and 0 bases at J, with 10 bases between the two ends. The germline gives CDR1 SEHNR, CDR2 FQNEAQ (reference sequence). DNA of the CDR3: TGTGCCAGCAGCTTAACCGCGGGCGCGAACACCGGGGAGCTGTTTTTT. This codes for CASSLTAGANTGELFF. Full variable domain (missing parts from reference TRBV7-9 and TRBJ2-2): DTGVSQNPRHKITKRGQNVTFRCDPISEHNRLYWYRQTLGQGPEFLTYFQNEAQLEKSRLLSDRFSAERPKGSFSTLEIQRTEQGDSAMYLCASSLTAGANTGELFFGEGSRLTVL.

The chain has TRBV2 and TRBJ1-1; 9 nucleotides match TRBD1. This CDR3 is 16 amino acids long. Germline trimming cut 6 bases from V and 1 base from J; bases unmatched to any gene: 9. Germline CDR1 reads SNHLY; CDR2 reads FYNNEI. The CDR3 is CASSAGQGKGNTEAFF. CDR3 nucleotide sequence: TGTGCCAGCAGCGCAGGACAGGGGAAAGGGAACACTGAAGCTTTCTTT.

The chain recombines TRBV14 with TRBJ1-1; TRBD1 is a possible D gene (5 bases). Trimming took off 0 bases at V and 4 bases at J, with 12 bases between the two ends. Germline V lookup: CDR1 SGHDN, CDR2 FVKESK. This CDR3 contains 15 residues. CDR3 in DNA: TGTGCCAGCAGCCAAGATTCGGGGGGGATCACTGAAGCTTTCTTT. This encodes CASSQDSGGITEAFF.

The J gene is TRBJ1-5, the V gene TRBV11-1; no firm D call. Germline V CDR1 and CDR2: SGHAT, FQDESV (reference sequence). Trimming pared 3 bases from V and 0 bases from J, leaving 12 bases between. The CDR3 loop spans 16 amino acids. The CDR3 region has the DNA TGTGCCAGCAGCTTTAGAGGTTTGTCTAGCAATCAGCCCCAGCATTTT. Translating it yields CASSFRGLSSNQPQHF.

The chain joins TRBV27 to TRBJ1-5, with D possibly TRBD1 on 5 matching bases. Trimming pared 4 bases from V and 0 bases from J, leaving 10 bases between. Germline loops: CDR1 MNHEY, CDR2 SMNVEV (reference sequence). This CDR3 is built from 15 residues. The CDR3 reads CASSSYQGSNQPQHF. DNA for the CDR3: TGTGCCAGCAGTTCCTATCAGGGTAGCAATCAGCCCCAGCATTTT.

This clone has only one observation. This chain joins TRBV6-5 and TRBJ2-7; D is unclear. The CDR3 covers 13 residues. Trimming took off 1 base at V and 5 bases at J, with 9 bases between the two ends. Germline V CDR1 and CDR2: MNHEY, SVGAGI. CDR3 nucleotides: TGTGCCAGCAGTTACTTATCGGGTAACGAGCAGTACTTC. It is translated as CASSYLSGNEQYF.

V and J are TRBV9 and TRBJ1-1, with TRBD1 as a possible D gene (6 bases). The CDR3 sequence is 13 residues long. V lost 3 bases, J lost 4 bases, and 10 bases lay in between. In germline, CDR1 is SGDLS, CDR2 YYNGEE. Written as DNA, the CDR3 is TGTGCCAGCAGCGCGGACAGTAGCACTGAAGCTTTCTTT. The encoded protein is CASSADSSTEAFF.

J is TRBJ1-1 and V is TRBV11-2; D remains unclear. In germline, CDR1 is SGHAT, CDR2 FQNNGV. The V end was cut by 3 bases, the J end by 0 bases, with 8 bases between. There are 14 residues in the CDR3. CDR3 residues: CASSFERLNTEAFF. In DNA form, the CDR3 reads TGTGCCAGCAGCTTCGAGAGATTGAACACTGAAGCTTTCTTT. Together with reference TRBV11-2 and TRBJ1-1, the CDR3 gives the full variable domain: EAGVAQSPRYKIIEKRQSVAFWCNPISGHATLYWYQQILGQGPKLLIQFQNNGVVDDSQLPKDRFSAERLKGVDSTLKIQPAKLEDSAVYLCASSFERLNTEAFFGQGTRLTVV.

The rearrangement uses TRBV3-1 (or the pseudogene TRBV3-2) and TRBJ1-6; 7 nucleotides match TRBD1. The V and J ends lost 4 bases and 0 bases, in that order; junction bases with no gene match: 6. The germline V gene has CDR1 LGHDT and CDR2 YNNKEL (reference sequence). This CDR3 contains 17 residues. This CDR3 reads CASSPGTASSYNSPLHF. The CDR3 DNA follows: TGTGCCAGCAGCCCGGGGACAGCGAGCTCCTATAATTCACCCCTCCACTTT.

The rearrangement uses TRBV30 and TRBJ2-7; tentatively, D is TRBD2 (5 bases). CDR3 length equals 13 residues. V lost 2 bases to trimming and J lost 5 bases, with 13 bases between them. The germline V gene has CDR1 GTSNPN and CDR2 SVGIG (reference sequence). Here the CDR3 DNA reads TGTGCCTGGAGTCTAAGAGGGCCCCACGAGCAGTACTTC. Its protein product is CAWSLRGPHEQYF.

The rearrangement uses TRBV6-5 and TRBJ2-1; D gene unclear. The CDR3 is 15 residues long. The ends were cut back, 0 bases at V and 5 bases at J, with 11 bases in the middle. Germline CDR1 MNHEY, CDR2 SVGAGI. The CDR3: CASSYSTNKNNEQFF. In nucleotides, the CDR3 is TGTGCCAGCAGTTACTCCACCAACAAAAACAATGAGCAGTTCTTC.

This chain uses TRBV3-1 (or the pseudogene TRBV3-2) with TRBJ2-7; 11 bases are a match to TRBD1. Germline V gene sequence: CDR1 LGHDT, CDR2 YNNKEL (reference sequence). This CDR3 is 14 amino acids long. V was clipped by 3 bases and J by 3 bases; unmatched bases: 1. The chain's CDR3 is CASSQGQGVYEQYF. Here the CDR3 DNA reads TGTGCCAGCAGCCAGGGACAGGGGGTCTACGAGCAGTACTTC.

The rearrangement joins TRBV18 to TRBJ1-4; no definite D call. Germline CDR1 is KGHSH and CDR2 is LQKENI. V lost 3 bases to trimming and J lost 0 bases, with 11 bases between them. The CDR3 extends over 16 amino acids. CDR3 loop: CASSPRQLTTNEKLFF. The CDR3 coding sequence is TGTGCCAGCTCACCTCGCCAGTTAACAACTAATGAAAAACTGTTTTTT.

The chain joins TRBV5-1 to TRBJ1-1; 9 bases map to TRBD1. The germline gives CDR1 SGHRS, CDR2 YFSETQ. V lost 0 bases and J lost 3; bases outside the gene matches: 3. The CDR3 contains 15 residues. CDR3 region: CASSLARTGDTEAFF. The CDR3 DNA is TGCGCCAGCAGCTTGGCCCGGACAGGGGACACTGAAGCTTTCTTT.

CDR3 residues: CASSLTSIQGAIGYTF. DNA for the CDR3: TGTGCCAGCAGTCTTACTTCAATACAGGGGGCGATCGGCTACACCTTC. This chain links TRBV28 with TRBJ1-2; 9 bases line up with TRBD1. Germline V gene lookup returns CDR1 MDHEN and CDR2 SYDVKM. V lost 5 bases and J lost 8; bases outside the gene matches: 15. CDR3 length: 16 residues.

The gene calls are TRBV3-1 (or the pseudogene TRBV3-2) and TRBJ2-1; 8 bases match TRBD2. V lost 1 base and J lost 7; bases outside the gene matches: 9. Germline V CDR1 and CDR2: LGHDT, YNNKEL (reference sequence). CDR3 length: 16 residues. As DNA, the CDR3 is TGTGCCAGCAGCCAAGGTAATAGCGGGATGGGGAATGAGCAGTTCTTC. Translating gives CASSQGNSGMGNEQFF.

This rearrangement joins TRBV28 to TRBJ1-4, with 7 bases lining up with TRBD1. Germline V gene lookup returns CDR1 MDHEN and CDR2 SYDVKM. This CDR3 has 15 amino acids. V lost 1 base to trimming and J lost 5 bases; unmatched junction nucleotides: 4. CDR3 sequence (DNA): TGTGCCAGCAGTTTATTTGAGACAGGGAATGAAAAACTGTTTTTT. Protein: CASSLFETGNEKLFF.

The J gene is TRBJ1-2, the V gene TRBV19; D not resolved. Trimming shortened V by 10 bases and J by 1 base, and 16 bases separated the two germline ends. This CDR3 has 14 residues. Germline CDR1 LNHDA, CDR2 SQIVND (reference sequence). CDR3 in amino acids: CATSGSFGNYGYTF. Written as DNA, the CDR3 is TGTGCCACCTCGGGAAGCTTTGGTAACTATGGCTACACCTTC. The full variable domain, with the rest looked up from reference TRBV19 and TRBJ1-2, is DGGITQSPKYLFRKEGQNVTLSCEQNLNHDAMYWYRQDPGQGLRLIYYSQIVNDFQKGDIAEGYSVSREKKESFPLTVTSAQKNPTAFYLCATSGSFGNYGYTFGSGTRLTVV.

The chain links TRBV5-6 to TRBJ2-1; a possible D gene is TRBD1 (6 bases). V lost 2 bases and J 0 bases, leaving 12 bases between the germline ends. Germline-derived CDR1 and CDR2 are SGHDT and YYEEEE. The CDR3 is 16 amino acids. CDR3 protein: CASSFQGSSSYNEQFF. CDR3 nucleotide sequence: TGTGCCAGCAGCTTTCAGGGGAGTAGCTCCTACAATGAGCAGTTCTTC.